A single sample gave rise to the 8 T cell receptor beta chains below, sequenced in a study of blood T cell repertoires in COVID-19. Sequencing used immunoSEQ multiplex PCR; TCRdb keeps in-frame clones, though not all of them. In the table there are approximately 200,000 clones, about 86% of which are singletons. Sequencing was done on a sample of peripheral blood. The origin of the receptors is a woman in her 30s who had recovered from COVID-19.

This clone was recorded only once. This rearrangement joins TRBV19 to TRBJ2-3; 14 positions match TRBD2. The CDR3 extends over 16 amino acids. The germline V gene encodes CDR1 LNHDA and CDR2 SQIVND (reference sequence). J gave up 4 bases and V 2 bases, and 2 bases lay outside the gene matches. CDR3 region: CASSITGLAGADTQYF. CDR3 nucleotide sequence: TGTGCCAGTAGTATAACGGGACTAGCGGGAGCAGATACGCAGTATTTT.

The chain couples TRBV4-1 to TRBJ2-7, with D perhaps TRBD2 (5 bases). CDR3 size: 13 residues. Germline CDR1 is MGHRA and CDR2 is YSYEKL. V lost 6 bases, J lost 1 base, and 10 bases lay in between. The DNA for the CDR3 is TGCGCCAGCAGGTCGGACTCTTCCTACGAGCAGTACTTC. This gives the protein CASRSDSSYEQYF.

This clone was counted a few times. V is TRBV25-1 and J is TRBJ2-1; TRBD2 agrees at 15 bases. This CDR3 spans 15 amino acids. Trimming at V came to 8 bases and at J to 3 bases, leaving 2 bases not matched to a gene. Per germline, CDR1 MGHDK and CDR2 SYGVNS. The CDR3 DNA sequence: TGTGCCAGCGGACTAGCGGGAGGGCTCTACAATGAGCAGTTCTTC. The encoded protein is CASGLAGGLYNEQFF.

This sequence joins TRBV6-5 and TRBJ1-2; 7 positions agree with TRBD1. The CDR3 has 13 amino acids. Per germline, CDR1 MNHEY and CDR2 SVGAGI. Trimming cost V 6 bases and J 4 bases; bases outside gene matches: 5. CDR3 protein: CASRPGQLYGYTF. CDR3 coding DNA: TGTGCCAGCAGACCGGGACAGCTCTATGGCTACACCTTC.

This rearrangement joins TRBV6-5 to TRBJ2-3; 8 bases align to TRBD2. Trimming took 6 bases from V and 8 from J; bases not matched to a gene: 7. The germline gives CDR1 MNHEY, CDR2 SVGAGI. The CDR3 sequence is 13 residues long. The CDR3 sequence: CASRDPSGGTQYF. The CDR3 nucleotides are TGTGCCAGCAGGGACCCCAGCGGGGGTACGCAGTATTTT.

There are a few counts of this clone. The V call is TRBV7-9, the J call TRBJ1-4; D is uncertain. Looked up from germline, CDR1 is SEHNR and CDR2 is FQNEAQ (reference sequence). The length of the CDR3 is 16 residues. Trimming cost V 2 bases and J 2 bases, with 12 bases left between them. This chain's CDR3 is CASSLNRRRTNEKLFF. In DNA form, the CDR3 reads TGTGCCAGCAGCTTAAATAGGCGGCGCACTAATGAAAAACTGTTTTTT.

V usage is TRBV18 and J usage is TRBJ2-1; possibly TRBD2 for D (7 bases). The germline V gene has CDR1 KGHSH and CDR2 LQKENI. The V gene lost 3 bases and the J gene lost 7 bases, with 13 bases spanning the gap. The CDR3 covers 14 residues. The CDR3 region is CASSPSSGTNEQFF. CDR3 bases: TGTGCCAGCTCACCGTCGAGCGGGACAAATGAGCAGTTCTTC. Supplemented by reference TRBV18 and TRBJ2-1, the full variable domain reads NAGVMQNPRHLVRRRGQEARLRCSPMKGHSHVYWYRQLPEEGLKFMVYLQKENIIDESGMPKERFSAEFPKEGPSILRIQQVVRGDSAAYFCASSPSSGTNEQFFGPGTRLTVL.

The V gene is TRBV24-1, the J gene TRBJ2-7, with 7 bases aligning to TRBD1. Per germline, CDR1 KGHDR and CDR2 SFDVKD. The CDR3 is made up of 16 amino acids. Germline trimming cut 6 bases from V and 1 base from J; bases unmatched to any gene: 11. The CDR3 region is CATSTRQGTNSYEQYF. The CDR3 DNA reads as TGTGCCACCAGTACGAGACAGGGAACCAATTCCTACGAGCAGTACTTC.